This TCR beta chain was sequenced during a study of shared clonotypes between healthy human individuals. Libraries were prepared by immunoSEQ multiplex PCR; TCRdb keeps only in-frame clonotypes and omits some of them. Of some 1 million clones listed, roughly 75% are singletons. CDR1 and CDR2 (germline): SSHAT, FNYEAQ (reference sequence). The CDR3 has 15 residues. Study results and limitations: Memory subsets generally showed smaller estimated richness than naive subsets did. A reduction in generation probabilities was seen for non-shared clonotypes relative to those shared by all four donors.

Donors comprised only Caucasian adults living in Nashville, Tennessee. CD4+ cells yielded CD45RA+ naive and CD45RA-negative memory subsets. Regarding this clone: Its antigen remains unknown. One end of the junction is discordant with germline, which a read error may explain.

The sample consisted of memory CD4+ T cells sorted from blood. Subset in this sample: CD45RA-negative fraction. The sequence was obtained from a man between 18 and 35 years old in good health. The chain combines TRBV7-7 with TRBJ2-5, with D unresolved. The CDR3 region is CASSLGTGGVETQYF. CDR3 nucleotide sequence: TGTGCTAGCAGCTTAGGTACGGGCGGAGTGGAGACCCAGTACTTC.